These 22 T cell receptor beta chains share one sample of origin, sequenced in a study of cytomegalovirus exposure and HLA in healthy donors. PCR involved 60 Vbeta and 13 Jbeta primers. Clones were sequenced by immunoSEQ multiplex PCR, and TCRdb holds only the in-frame ones, with some missing. Altogether about 200,000 clones are present, roughly four fifths being singletons, with the ten largest covering roughly 0.1%. Sequencing used PBMCs. The receptors here all came from a boy aged 2 to 10 in good health and CMV-seronegative.

This clone has only one observation. V is TRBV5-5 and J is TRBJ2-5; TRBD1 aligns across 8 bases. Germline CDR1 reads SGHKS; CDR2 reads YYEKEE (reference sequence). The CDR3 loop spans 17 amino acids. Germline trimming cut 3 bases from V and 5 bases from J; bases unmatched to any gene: 15. CDR3: CASSWTPIGTGGETQYF. CDR3 sequence (DNA): TGTGCCAGCAGCTGGACCCCTATCGGGACAGGCGGCGAGACCCAGTACTTC.

The rearrangement joins TRBV11-2 to TRBJ1-2; the match to TRBD1 covers 8 bases. CDR3 length: 14 residues. Looked up from germline, CDR1 is SGHAT and CDR2 is FQNNGV. V lost 1 base, J lost 7 bases, and 5 bases stayed unmatched. DNA for the CDR3: TGTGCCAGCAGCTTAGGGACAGGGTTGCGTGGCTACACCTTC. It yields the protein CASSLGTGLRGYTF.

The chain uses TRBV9 and TRBJ2-3; D is perhaps TRBD2 (5 bases). Germline CDR1 is SGDLS and CDR2 is YYNGEE. Trimming removed 4 bases at V and 0 bases at J, with 9 bases between. The CDR3 is made up of 14 amino acids. The CDR3 DNA sequence: TGTGCCAGCAGCCCTAGCAGTAGCACAGATACGCAGTATTTT. Translating gives CASSPSSSTDTQYF.

The chain links TRBV5-4 to TRBJ2-2; TRBD1 matches at 9 bases. Unmatched junction bases numbered 7, after V lost 4 bases and J lost 3 bases. In germline, CDR1 is SGHNT, CDR2 YYREEE (reference sequence). The length of the CDR3 is 16 residues. The CDR3 region is CASSPRDRAYTGELFF. CDR3 nucleotides: TGTGCCAGCAGCCCCCGGGACAGGGCGTACACCGGGGAGCTGTTTTTT.

This clone was observed a single time. The chain employs TRBV29-1 and TRBJ2-3; weak D call: TRBD1 (5 bases). CDR3 size: 13 residues. The germline gives CDR1 SQVTM, CDR2 ANQGSEA. Trimming cost V 4 bases and J 5 bases, with 13 bases left between them. The CDR3 loop reads CSVAVGAGDTQYF. The DNA of the CDR3 is TGCAGCGTTGCCGTAGGGGCCGGAGATACGCAGTATTTT.

This chain's CDR3 is CARSLDLCKGEYGYTF. CDR3 nucleotides: TGTGCCAGAAGCTTAGACCTCTGTAAAGGAGAGTATGGCTACACCTTC. This chain joins TRBV7-5 and TRBJ1-2. TRBV7-5 is a known pseudogene. This CDR3 comprises 16 residues.

The CDR3 region has the DNA TGTGCCAGCAGCTATACAGGACGGCTGAACACTGAAGCTTTCTTT. Encoded protein: CASSYTGRLNTEAFF. The chain couples TRBV7-9 to TRBJ1-1; tentatively, D is TRBD1 (5 bases). Germline V CDR1 and CDR2: SEHNR, FQNEAQ (reference sequence). With 4 bases removed from V and 0 bases from J, the gap between germline ends came to 12 bases. The CDR3 runs to 15 residues. The full variable domain, with the rest looked up from reference TRBV7-9 and TRBJ1-1, is DTGVSQNPRHKITKRGQNVTFRCDPISEHNRLYWYRQTLGQGPEFLTYFQNEAQLEKSRLLSDRFSAERPKGSFSTLEIQRTEQGDSAMYLCASSYTGRLNTEAFFGQGTRLTVV.

The CDR3 DNA follows: TGTGCCAGCAGCCATGGGGCTAGCGGGGTACGCACGAATACGCAGTATTTT. Translated: CASSHGASGVRTNTQYF. This chain joins TRBV5-8 and TRBJ2-3; TRBD2 matches 9 bases. Germline assignment: CDR1 SGHTS and CDR2 YDEGEE. V was pared by 4 bases and J by 7 bases, with 16 bases of the junction left unmatched. The CDR3 loop spans 17 amino acids. The full variable domain, in which reference TRBV5-8 and TRBJ2-3 provide the parts outside the CDR3, is EAGVTQSPTHLIKTRGQQATLRCSPISGHTSVYWYQQALGLGLQFLLWYDEGEERNRGNFPPRFSGRQFPNYSSELNVNALELEDSALYLCASSHGASGVRTNTQYFGPGTRLTVL.

The rearrangement links TRBV18 to TRBJ1-6; 9 positions match TRBD1. The CDR3 is 18 amino acids. The germline V gene encodes CDR1 KGHSH and CDR2 LQKENI. The ends lost 3 bases at V and 0 bases at J; junction bases unmatched: 6. The CDR3 sequence: CASSPHGQGSSYNSPLHF. The CDR3 DNA reads TGTGCCAGCTCACCCCACGGACAGGGGAGCTCCTATAATTCACCCCTCCACTTT.

With respect to this clone: A read error may produce the germline difference seen at one junction end. The chain is built from TRBV9 and TRBJ2-1; 7 bases map to TRBD2. This CDR3 comprises 16 residues. Germline V gene sequence: CDR1 SGDLS, CDR2 YYNGEE. CDR3 amino acids: CASSVRGESSYNGQFF. Written as DNA, the CDR3 is TGTGCCAGCAGCGTACGGGGGGAGAGCTCCTACAATGGGCAGTTCTTC.

The gene calls are TRBV7-6 and TRBJ2-1; 12 nucleotides line up with TRBD2. The V gene's germline CDR1 is SGHVS and CDR2 FNYEAQ. This CDR3 is built from 15 residues. Germline trimming cut 2 bases from V and 9 bases from J; bases unmatched to any gene: 5. In DNA form, the CDR3 reads TGTGCCAGCAGCTTATCTAGCGGGGGGGCCAGTGAGCAGTTCTTC. Amino acid sequence: CASSLSSGGASEQFF.

Only one count was recorded for this clone. This chain uses TRBV19 with TRBJ2-5, with D hard to call. V lost 5 bases and J lost 3, with 10 bases in between. Per the germline V gene, CDR1 is LNHDA and CDR2 is SQIVND (reference sequence). This CDR3 is built from 13 residues. CDR3 DNA sequence: TGTGCCAGTAGTGCTCAGTTTGAAGAGACCCAGTACTTC. Its translation is CASSAQFEETQYF.

This clone was recorded a few times. The chain joins TRBV7-8 to TRBJ2-7, with 8 bases identical to TRBD2. The trim removed 2 bases at V and 3 bases at J, leaving 9 bases unmatched. CDR1 is SGHVS and CDR2 is FQNEAQ in the germline V gene. The CDR3 is 16 residues long. The CDR3 DNA follows: TGTGCCAGCAGCTTATCAGCGGGGGCCCACGGCTACGAGCAGTACTTC. Translation gives CASSLSAGAHGYEQYF.

This chain uses TRBV7-3 with TRBJ2-2, with 8 bases aligning to TRBD2. CDR1 and CDR2 (germline): SGHTA, FQGTGA. CDR3 length equals 15 residues. Germline trimming cut 2 bases from V and 5 bases from J; bases unmatched to any gene: 4. The CDR3 sequence is CASSLAQRGTGELFF. The CDR3 nucleotides read TGTGCCAGCAGCTTAGCCCAGCGGGGGACCGGGGAGCTGTTTTTT. The full variable domain, rest sourced from reference TRBV7-3 and TRBJ2-2, is GAGVSQTPSNKVTEKGKYVELRCDPISGHTALYWYRQSLGQGPEFLIYFQGTGAADDSGLPNDRFFAVRPEGSVSTLKIQRTERGDSAVYLCASSLAQRGTGELFFGEGSRLTVL.

In its sample, this clone was seen once. The CDR3 nucleotides are TGTGCCAGCAGAGGGGAGAGAGCGGGGGAAAAACTGTTTTTT. Its translation: CASRGERAGEKLFF. The chain employs TRBV6-1 and TRBJ1-4; maybe TRBD1 (5 bases). Per germline, CDR1 MNHNS and CDR2 SASEGT. The CDR3 has 14 amino acids. V lost 6 bases and J lost 8, with 16 bases in between.

The rearrangement uses TRBV9 and TRBJ2-3, with TRBD2 matching over 11 bases. Germline V lookup: CDR1 SGDLS, CDR2 YYNGEE. Trimming at V came to 2 bases and at J to 2 bases, leaving 4 bases not matched to a gene. CDR3 length: 16 residues. The CDR3 bases are TGTGCCAGCAGCGTGACTAGCGGGGCATACACAGATACGCAGTATTTT. This codes for CASSVTSGAYTDTQYF.

The rearrangement links TRBV5-5 to TRBJ2-7, with 9 bases lining up with TRBD2. The V gene's germline CDR1 is SGHKS and CDR2 YYEKEE (reference sequence). This CDR3 spans 15 amino acids. V lost 4 bases to trimming and J lost 2 bases; unmatched junction nucleotides: 7. CDR3 amino acids: CASSHGGGVTYEQYF. CDR3 nucleotide sequence: TGTGCCAGCAGCCACGGCGGGGGGGTTACCTACGAGCAGTACTTC. Full variable domain (remainder filled in from reference TRBV5-5 and TRBJ2-7): DAGVTQSPTHLIKTRGQQVTLRCSPISGHKSVSWYQQVLGQGPQFIFQYYEKEERGRGNFPDRFSARQFPNYSSELNVNALLLGDSALYLCASSHGGGVTYEQYFGPGTRLTVT.

The V gene is TRBV4-1, the J gene TRBJ2-3; TRBD1 might be the D (5 bases). Deletions cut 3 bases from V and 4 bases from J, with 20 bases between. Germline CDR1 and CDR2: MGHRA and YSYEKL. The CDR3 has 17 residues. The CDR3 here is CASSQSRGRDDSDTQYF. As DNA, the CDR3 is TGCGCCAGCAGCCAGAGTAGGGGCCGAGACGATTCAGATACGCAGTATTTT.

The chain is built from TRBV27 and TRBJ2-5, with 12 positions matching TRBD2. With V trimmed by 5 bases and J by 14 bases, 6 bases remained unmatched. Germline CDR1 MNHEY, CDR2 SMNVEV (reference sequence). CDR3 length: 12 residues. The CDR3 DNA is TGTGCCAGCAGTACCACTAGCGGGGGGCTTTACTTC. Translated: CASSTTSGGLYF.

The chain has TRBV2 and TRBJ2-6, with 9 nucleotides matching TRBD2. Germline-derived CDR1 and CDR2 are SNHLY and FYNNEI. The CDR3 sequence is 17 residues long. V was clipped by 8 bases and J by 3 bases; unmatched bases: 11. CDR3 sequence reads: CASRTLPTSGGANVLTF. The CDR3 coding sequence is TGTGCCAGCCGTACCCTGCCGACTAGCGGTGGGGCCAACGTCCTGACTTTC.

The chain joins TRBV30 to TRBJ1-2; no clear D. The V and J ends lost 5 bases and 5 bases respectively, with 12 bases between them. Germline CDR1 reads GTSNPN; CDR2 reads SVGIG (reference sequence). CDR3 size: 12 residues. The CDR3 spells CAWALTLYGYTF. CDR3 nucleotides: TGTGCCTGGGCCCTGACACTTTATGGCTACACCTTC. Complete variable domain (other parts from reference TRBV30 and TRBJ1-2): SQTIHQWPATLVQPVGSPLSLECTVEGTSNPNLYWYRQAAGRGLQLLFYSVGIGQISSEVPQNLSASRPQDRQFILSSKKLLLSDSGFYLCAWALTLYGYTFGSGTRLTVV.

The V and J genes are TRBV7-2 and TRBJ1-6, with 9 bases fitting TRBD1. V was clipped by 1 base and J by 4 bases; unmatched bases: 2. Germline V gene lookup returns CDR1 SGHTA and CDR2 FQGNSA. The CDR3 has 16 residues. The CDR3: CASSLGGTGYNSPLHF. The CDR3, as DNA: TGTGCCAGCAGCTTAGGTGGGACAGGGTATAATTCACCCCTCCACTTT. The full variable domain, its missing parts supplied by reference TRBV7-2 and TRBJ1-6, is GAGVSQSPSNKVTEKGKDVELRCDPISGHTALYWYRQSLGQGLEFLIYFQGNSAPDKSGLPSDRFSAERTGGSVSTLTIQRTQQEDSAVYLCASSLGGTGYNSPLHFGNGTRLTVT.